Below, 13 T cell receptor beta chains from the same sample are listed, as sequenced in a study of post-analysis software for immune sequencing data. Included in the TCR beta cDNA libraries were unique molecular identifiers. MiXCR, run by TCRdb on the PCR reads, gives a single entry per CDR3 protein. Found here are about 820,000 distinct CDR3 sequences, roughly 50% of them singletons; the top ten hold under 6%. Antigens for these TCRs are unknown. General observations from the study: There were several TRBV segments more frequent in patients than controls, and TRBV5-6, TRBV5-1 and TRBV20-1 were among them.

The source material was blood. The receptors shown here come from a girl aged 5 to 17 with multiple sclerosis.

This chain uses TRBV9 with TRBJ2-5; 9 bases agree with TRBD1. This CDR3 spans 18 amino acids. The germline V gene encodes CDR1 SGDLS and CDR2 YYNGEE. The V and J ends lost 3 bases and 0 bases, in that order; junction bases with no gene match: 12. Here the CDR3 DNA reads TGTGCCAGCAGCGCCTTTCCCGGGACAGGGAGATACCAAGAGACCCAGTACTTC. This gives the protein CASSAFPGTGRYQETQYF.

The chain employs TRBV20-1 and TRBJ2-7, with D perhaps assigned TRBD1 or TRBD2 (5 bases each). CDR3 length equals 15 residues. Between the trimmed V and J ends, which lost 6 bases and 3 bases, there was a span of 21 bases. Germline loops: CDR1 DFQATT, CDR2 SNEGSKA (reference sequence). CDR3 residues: CSAATGTPRNYEQYF. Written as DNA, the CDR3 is TGCAGTGCGGCGACCGGGACCCCTAGAAACTACGAGCAGTACTTC.

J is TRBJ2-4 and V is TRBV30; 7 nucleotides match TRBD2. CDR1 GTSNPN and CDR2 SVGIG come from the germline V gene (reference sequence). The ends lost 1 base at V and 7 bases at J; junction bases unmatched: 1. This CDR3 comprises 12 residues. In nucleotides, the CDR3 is TGTGCCTGGAGTGGGACTAGGAACATTCAGTACTTC. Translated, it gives CAWSGTRNIQYF. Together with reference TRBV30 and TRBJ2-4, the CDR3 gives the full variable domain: SQTIHQWPATLVQPVGSPLSLECTVEGTSNPNLYWYRQAAGRGLQLLFYSVGIGQISSEVPQNLSASRPQDRQFILSSKKLLLSDSGFYLCAWSGTRNIQYFGAGTRLSVL.

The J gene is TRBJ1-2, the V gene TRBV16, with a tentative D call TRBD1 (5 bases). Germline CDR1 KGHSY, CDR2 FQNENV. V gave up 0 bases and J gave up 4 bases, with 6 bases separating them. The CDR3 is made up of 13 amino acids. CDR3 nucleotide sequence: TGTGCCAGCAGCCAATCGGGACCCTATGGCTACACCTTC. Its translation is CASSQSGPYGYTF. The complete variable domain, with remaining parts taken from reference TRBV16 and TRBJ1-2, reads GEEVAQTPKHLVRGEGQKAKLYCAPIKGHSYVFWYQQVLKNEFKFLISFQNENVFDETGMPKERFSAKCLPNSPCSLEIQATKLEDSAVYFCASSQSGPYGYTFGSGTRLTVV.

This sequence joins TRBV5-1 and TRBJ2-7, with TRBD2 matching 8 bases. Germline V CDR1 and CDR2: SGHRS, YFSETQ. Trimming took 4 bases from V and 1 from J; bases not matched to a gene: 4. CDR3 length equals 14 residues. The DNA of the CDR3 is TGCGCCAGCAGCGATGTAGCGGGGTCCTACGAGCAGTACTTC. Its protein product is CASSDVAGSYEQYF.

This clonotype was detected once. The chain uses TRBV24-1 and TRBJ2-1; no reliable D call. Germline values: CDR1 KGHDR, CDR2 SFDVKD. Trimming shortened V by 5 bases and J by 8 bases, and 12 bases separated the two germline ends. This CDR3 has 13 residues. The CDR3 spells CATSGRRADEQFF. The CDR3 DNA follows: TGTGCCACCAGTGGCAGGCGTGCGGATGAGCAGTTCTTC.

For the CDR3, the DNA is TGTGCCAGCAGGAACCGGGACAGACTCACAGATACGCAGTATTTT. Protein sequence: CASRNRDRLTDTQYF. This chain links TRBV12-3 or TRBV12-4 with TRBJ2-3, with 7 bases that match TRBD1. The CDR3 is made up of 15 amino acids. Unmatched junction bases numbered 8, after V lost 6 bases and J lost 2 bases.

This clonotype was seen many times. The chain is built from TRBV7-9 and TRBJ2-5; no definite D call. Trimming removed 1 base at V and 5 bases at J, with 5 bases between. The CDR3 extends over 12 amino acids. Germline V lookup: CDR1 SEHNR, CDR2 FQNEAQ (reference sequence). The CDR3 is CASSLVAETQYF. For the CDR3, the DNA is TGTGCCAGCAGCTTAGTAGCCGAGACCCAGTACTTC.

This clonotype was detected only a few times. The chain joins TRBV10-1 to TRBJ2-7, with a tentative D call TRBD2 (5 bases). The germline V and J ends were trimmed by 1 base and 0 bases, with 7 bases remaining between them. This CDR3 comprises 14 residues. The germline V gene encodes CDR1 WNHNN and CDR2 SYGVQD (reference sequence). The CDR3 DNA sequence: TGCGCCAGCAGTGAGTACCGGGACTCCTACGAGCAGTACTTC. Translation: CASSEYRDSYEQYF.

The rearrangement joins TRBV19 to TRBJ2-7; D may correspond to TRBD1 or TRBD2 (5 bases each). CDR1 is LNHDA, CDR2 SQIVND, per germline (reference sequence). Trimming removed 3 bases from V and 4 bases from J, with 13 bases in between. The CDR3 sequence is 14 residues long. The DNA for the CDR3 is TGTGCCAGTAGTATCCAGGGACCTCCTTACGAGCAGTACTTC. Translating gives CASSIQGPPYEQYF.

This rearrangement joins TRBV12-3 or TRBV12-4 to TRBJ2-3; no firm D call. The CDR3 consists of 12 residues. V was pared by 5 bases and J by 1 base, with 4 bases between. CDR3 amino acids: CASSTGTDTQYF. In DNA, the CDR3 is TGTGCCAGCAGTACAGGCACAGATACGCAGTATTTT.

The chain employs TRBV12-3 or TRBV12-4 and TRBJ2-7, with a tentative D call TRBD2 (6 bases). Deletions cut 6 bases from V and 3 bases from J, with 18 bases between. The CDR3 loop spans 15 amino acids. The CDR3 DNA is TGTGCCAGCAGCGGGACTCACAAAGACCTCTACGAGCAGTACTTC. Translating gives CASSGTHKDLYEQYF.

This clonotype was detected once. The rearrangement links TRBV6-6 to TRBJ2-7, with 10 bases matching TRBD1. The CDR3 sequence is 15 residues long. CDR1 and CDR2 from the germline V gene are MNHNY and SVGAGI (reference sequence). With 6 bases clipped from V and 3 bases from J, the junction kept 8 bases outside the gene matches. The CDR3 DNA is TGTGCCAGCAGCGGGGGAGGGACAGGGGACTACGAGCAGTACTTC. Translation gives CASSGGGTGDYEQYF.